A single sample gave rise to the 28 T cell receptor beta chains below, sequenced in a study of blood T cell repertoires in COVID-19. Some clones are missing from TCRdb's copy, which holds only in-frame ones; the method was immunoSEQ multiplex PCR. This table has roughly 100,000 clones, almost 85% appearing once. Sequenced material: peripheral blood. These TCRs come from a man aged 35 to 55 with active or convalescent COVID-19.

V is TRBV20-1 and J is TRBJ2-7; D may be TRBD2 (5 bases). The CDR3 sequence is 11 residues long. The V gene's germline CDR1 is DFQATT and CDR2 SNEGSKA (reference sequence). V was trimmed by 0 bases and J by 6 bases, leaving 6 bases between them. The CDR3 loop is CSARERAEQYF. The CDR3 DNA is TGCAGTGCTAGAGAGAGGGCCGAGCAGTACTTC.

Only one count was recorded for this clone. The junction and the germline gene differ at one end; a read error may be behind it. The CDR3 DNA follows: TGTGCCAGCAGCCCTGGGGGGACTAGCGGGGGCACGGATACGCAGTATTTT. Protein product: CASSPGGTSGGTDTQYF. The genes are TRBV9 and TRBJ2-3, with 14 nucleotides matching TRBD2. CDR3 size: 17 residues. Germline-derived CDR1 and CDR2 are SGDLS and YYNGEE.

The chain uses TRBV20-1 and TRBJ1-2; D is unclear. V was cut by 3 bases and J by 8 bases, with 7 bases left in between. Per germline, CDR1 DFQATT and CDR2 SNEGSKA (reference sequence). CDR3 length: 10 residues. The CDR3 DNA sequence: TGCAGTGCTAGTGGTGGCGGCTACACCTTC. Encoded protein: CSASGGGYTF.

This chain joins TRBV5-5 and TRBJ1-6, with 7 positions matching TRBD1. The V gene's germline CDR1 is SGHKS and CDR2 YYEKEE (reference sequence). V lost 4 bases, J lost 0 bases, and 7 bases stayed unmatched. The CDR3 spans 17 residues. This CDR3 reads CASSGRQGSSYNSPLHF. As DNA, the CDR3 is TGTGCCAGCAGCGGGCGACAGGGCAGCTCCTATAATTCACCCCTCCACTTT.

This clone was observed a handful of times. Here the CDR3 reads CASSSPAQGNGYTF. The CDR3 region has the DNA TGTGCCAGCAGCTCACCCGCACAGGGGAATGGCTACACCTTC. V usage is TRBV7-9 and J usage is TRBJ1-2; 7 nucleotides agree with TRBD1. Germline V gene lookup returns CDR1 SEHNR and CDR2 FQNEAQ (reference sequence). Trimming at V came to 4 bases and at J to 6 bases, leaving 8 bases not matched to a gene. CDR3 length: 14 residues.

In this sample, this clone turned up once. The chain couples TRBV19 to TRBJ1-3, with TRBD1 matching 8 bases. The germline CDR1 and CDR2 sequences are LNHDA and SQIVND (reference sequence). The CDR3 runs 14 residues. V trimming: 7 bases; J trimming: 4 bases; junction bases outside the gene matches: 6. This CDR3 is CASTLQGVGNTIYF. In DNA, the CDR3 is TGTGCCAGTACCTTACAGGGGGTAGGAAACACCATATATTTT.

The chain couples TRBV5-1 to TRBJ2-2; TRBD1 matches at 9 bases. This CDR3 contains 15 residues. J gave up 3 bases and V 4 bases, and 4 bases lay outside the gene matches. Germline assignment: CDR1 SGHRS and CDR2 YFSETQ. The CDR3 loop reads CASSPWDRDTGELFF. CDR3 nucleotide sequence: TGCGCCAGCAGCCCGTGGGACAGGGACACCGGGGAGCTGTTTTTT.

This chain joins TRBV7-2 and TRBJ2-7; 10 nucleotides match TRBD1. The junction had 5 bases not matched to a gene; V was cut back by 5 bases and J by 4 bases. The germline V gene encodes CDR1 SGHTA and CDR2 FQGNSA. The length of the CDR3 is 14 residues. The CDR3: CASSRDRGEYEQYF. In DNA form, the CDR3 reads TGTGCCAGCAGCCGGGACAGGGGCGAATACGAGCAGTACTTC.

The chain carries TRBV4-2 and TRBJ2-1, with TRBD2 matching 9 bases. Germline-derived CDR1 and CDR2 are LGHNA and YNFKEQ. This CDR3 has 15 residues. Trimming at V came to 1 base and at J to 16 bases, leaving 14 bases not matched to a gene. DNA for the CDR3: TGTGCCAGCAGCCAAGGGGAGCGGGGGGCCTCCCATCTCTTCTTC. Translated, it gives CASSQGERGASHLFF.

V usage is TRBV4-3 and J usage is TRBJ1-1; tentative D call: TRBD1 (6 bases). The CDR3 runs 14 residues. Germline CDR1 is LGHNA and CDR2 is YSLEER. V shed 1 base and J shed 1 base, with 7 bases lying between them. CDR3 protein: CASSQGTENTEAFF. The CDR3 region has the DNA TGCGCCAGCAGCCAAGGGACAGAGAACACTGAAGCTTTCTTT.

The J gene is TRBJ2-1, the V gene TRBV6-8; possibly TRBD1 for D (5 bases). Trimming removed 6 bases from V and 9 bases from J, with 18 bases in between. The CDR3 is 14 residues long. CDR1 MNHGY and CDR2 SAAAGT come from the germline V gene. CDR3 DNA: TGTGCCAGCAGACTTTTAGAAGGGGTTCCTGAGCAGTTCTTC. Encoded protein: CASRLLEGVPEQFF.

J is TRBJ2-1 and V is TRBV5-1, with 12 bases fitting TRBD2. V was pared by 4 bases and J by 6 bases, with 8 bases of the junction left unmatched. CDR3 length: 16 amino acids. CDR1 SGHRS and CDR2 YFSETQ come from the germline V gene. The CDR3 is CASSPPLLAGGNEQFF. In DNA, the CDR3 is TGCGCCAGCAGCCCGCCCCTACTAGCGGGGGGCAATGAGCAGTTCTTC.

CDR3 protein: CAWGTGGTQPQHF. CDR3 sequence (DNA): TGTGCCTGGGGTACAGGGGGCACTCAGCCCCAGCATTTT. The chain links TRBV30 to TRBJ1-5, with 9 positions matching TRBD1. J was trimmed by 6 bases and V by 5 bases; bases with no gene match: 5. This CDR3 comprises 13 residues. CDR1 is GTSNPN, CDR2 SVGIG, per germline (reference sequence).

The chain recombines TRBV5-1 with TRBJ2-1; 8 bases agree with TRBD1. The V segment lost 4 bases and the J segment 5 bases; nucleotides outside the gene matches: 8. CDR3 length equals 15 residues. Germline CDR1 is SGHRS and CDR2 is YFSETQ. In DNA, the CDR3 is TGCGCCAGCAGCGAAAGACAGGGGCTAAACAATGAGCAGTTCTTC. Translated, it gives CASSERQGLNNEQFF.

This chain uses TRBV7-2 with TRBJ2-5, with 8 bases identical to TRBD1. The CDR3 is 14 amino acids. Trimming at V came to 5 bases and at J to 5 bases, leaving 7 bases not matched to a gene. The V gene's germline CDR1 is SGHTA and CDR2 FQGNSA. The CDR3 DNA reads as TGTGCCAGCAGCCCCGACAGGGGATGGGAGACCCAGTACTTC. This encodes CASSPDRGWETQYF.

The chain has TRBV3-1 (or the pseudogene TRBV3-2) and TRBJ1-1; D is undetermined. Germline loops: CDR1 LGHDT, CDR2 YNNKEL (reference sequence). With 0 bases removed from V and 5 bases from J, the gap between germline ends came to 22 bases. This CDR3 has 18 amino acids. The CDR3 is CASSQDALSTGKGTEAFF. In DNA, the CDR3 is TGTGCCAGCAGCCAAGATGCGCTGTCGACGGGAAAAGGTACTGAAGCTTTCTTT.

The rearrangement joins TRBV2 to TRBJ2-7, with TRBD1 as a possible D gene (5 bases). Trimming took off 7 bases at V and 0 bases at J, with 13 bases between the two ends. The CDR3 runs to 14 residues. Germline V CDR1 and CDR2: SNHLY, FYNNEI. CDR3 in DNA: TGTGCCAGCACCCTCACAGGCAGCTCCTACGAGCAGTACTTC. It translates to CASTLTGSSYEQYF.

V and J are TRBV9 and TRBJ2-2; possible D gene TRBD2, 6 bases. The length of the CDR3 is 15 residues. The germline V and J ends were trimmed by 5 bases and 3 bases, with 14 bases remaining between them. Germline V gene sequence: CDR1 SGDLS, CDR2 YYNGEE. The DNA for the CDR3 is TGTGCCAGCAGGACTACGGGGGAGTACACCGGGGAGCTGTTTTTT. It specifies CASRTTGEYTGELFF.

The chain joins TRBV7-2 to TRBJ1-5; 7 nucleotides align to TRBD1. The germline V gene encodes CDR1 SGHTA and CDR2 FQGNSA. Trimming at V came to 6 bases and at J to 2 bases, leaving 7 bases not matched to a gene. The CDR3 extends over 15 amino acids. CDR3 in amino acids: CASSIQGSGNQPQHF. CDR3 bases: TGTGCCAGCAGTATACAGGGGTCGGGCAATCAGCCCCAGCATTTT.

This chain joins TRBV19 and TRBJ2-7, with 7 bases that match TRBD1. J was trimmed by 1 base and V by 5 bases; bases with no gene match: 8. This CDR3 contains 15 residues. Germline values: CDR1 LNHDA, CDR2 SQIVND (reference sequence). The CDR3 loop is CASSPGTVASYEQYF. The CDR3 nucleotides are TGTGCCAGTAGTCCTGGGACAGTAGCTTCCTACGAGCAGTACTTC.

This chain uses TRBV6-2 or TRBV6-3 with TRBJ2-2; the D is unclear. The CDR3 has 15 residues. The germline CDR1 and CDR2 sequences are MNHEY and SVGEGT. The V and J ends lost 6 bases and 0 bases respectively, with 11 bases between them. The CDR3 here is CASSLWAPNTGELFF. The DNA of the CDR3 is TGTGCCAGCAGCCTATGGGCCCCGAACACCGGGGAGCTGTTTTTT.

The chain employs TRBV18 and TRBJ1-1; no clear D gene. CDR1 and CDR2 (germline): KGHSH, LQKENI. The V gene lost 2 bases and the J gene lost 6 bases, with 13 bases spanning the gap. This CDR3 spans 14 amino acids. The CDR3 nucleotides are TGTGCCAGCTCACCAGAGAGGAACGGGGCTGAAGCTTTCTTT. The encoded protein is CASSPERNGAEAFF.

The rearrangement joins TRBV4-2 to TRBJ1-5; perhaps TRBD1 as D (6 bases). Between the trimmed V and J ends, which lost 0 bases and 0 bases, there was a span of 12 bases. This CDR3 has 17 amino acids. Looked up from germline, CDR1 is LGHNA and CDR2 is YNFKEQ. Written as DNA, the CDR3 is TGTGCCAGCAGCCAAGATGACAGGACTTATAGCAATCAGCCCCAGCATTTT. It is translated as CASSQDDRTYSNQPQHF.

The table lists this clone with a count of one. This rearrangement joins TRBV27 to TRBJ1-5; TRBD1 is a possible D gene (5 bases). Trimming stripped 3 bases from V and 4 bases from J, with 10 bases between. Per germline, CDR1 MNHEY and CDR2 SMNVEV (reference sequence). The CDR3 runs to 14 residues. In DNA form, the CDR3 reads TGTGCCAGCAGTTTTCTTGGGGGGAATCAGCCCCAGCATTTT. As protein: CASSFLGGNQPQHF.

Many counts were recorded for this clone. The J gene is TRBJ2-7, the V gene TRBV20-1; tentative D call: TRBD2 (5 bases). The germline gives CDR1 DFQATT, CDR2 SNEGSKA (reference sequence). V was cut by 5 bases and J by 4 bases, with 9 bases left in between. CDR3 length: 11 residues. In DNA, the CDR3 is TGCAGTGCTCCTATAGCGTACGAGCAGTACTTC. It codes for CSAPIAYEQYF.

This clone appeared a single time. In nucleotides, the CDR3 is TGCGCCAGCAGCTTCAATGGGGGACTTAATTCACCCCTCCACTTT. This translates into CASSFNGGLNSPLHF. This chain uses TRBV5-1 with TRBJ1-6; tentatively, D is TRBD1 (5 bases). The CDR3 extends over 15 amino acids. The V gene's germline CDR1 is SGHRS and CDR2 YFSETQ. V was pared by 2 bases and J by 6 bases, with 12 bases between.

This clone was picked up a small number of times. This chain joins TRBV11-1 and TRBJ1-2, with a possible D match to TRBD1 (5 bases). V lost 4 bases and J lost 8, with 17 bases in between. The CDR3 covers 14 residues. From germline, CDR1 is SGHAT and CDR2 FQDESV (reference sequence). The CDR3 here is CASSSRGGSEGYTF. CDR3 sequence (DNA): TGTGCCAGCAGCTCCCGCGGGGGTTCAGAGGGCTACACCTTC.

J is TRBJ2-1 and V is TRBV3-1 (or the pseudogene TRBV3-2); TRBD1 matches at 10 bases. The V gene end was trimmed by 1 base and the J gene end by 7 bases; junction bases not matched to a gene: 7. There are 16 residues in the CDR3. Germline-derived CDR1 and CDR2 are LGHDT and YNNKEL (reference sequence). Written as DNA, the CDR3 is TGTGCCAGCAGCCAAGGGGGGACAGGGGCGAGGAATGAGCAGTTCTTC. This translates into CASSQGGTGARNEQFF.